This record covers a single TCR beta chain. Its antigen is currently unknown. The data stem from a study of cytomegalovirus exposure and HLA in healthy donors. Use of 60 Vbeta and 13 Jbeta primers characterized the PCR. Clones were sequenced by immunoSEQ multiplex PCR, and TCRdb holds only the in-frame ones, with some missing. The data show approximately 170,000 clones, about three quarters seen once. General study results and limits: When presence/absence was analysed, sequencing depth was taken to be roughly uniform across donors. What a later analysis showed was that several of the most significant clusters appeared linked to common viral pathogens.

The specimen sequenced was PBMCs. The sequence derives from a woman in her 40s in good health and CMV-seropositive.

Written as DNA, the CDR3 is TGTGCCAGCGGGACTAGCTACGAGCAGTACTTC. It encodes CASGTSYEQYF. The chain is built from TRBV21-1 and TRBJ2-7; the D call of TRBD2 is as the table states it, not checked on the DNA. TRBV21-1 is a listed pseudogene. The length of the CDR3 is 11 residues.